This TCR beta chain appears in the sequencing data of a study of T-cell reconstitution after alpha-beta-depleted transplantation in children. It was with unique molecular identifiers that the TCRbeta library was prepared. TCRdb re-analysed the PCR reads in MiXCR, keeping a single row per CDR3 protein. This table has about 240,000 distinct CDR3 sequences, around 25% appearing once. This CDR3 spans 15 amino acids. The V end was cut by 6 bases, the J end by 3 bases, with 18 bases between. The germline V gene has CDR1 SQVTM and CDR2 ANQGSEA. Many counts were recorded for this clonotype. The chain is built from TRBV29-1 and TRBJ2-1, with TRBD2 as a possible D gene (6 bases). The input for sequencing was PBMCs, taken before TCRalphabeta/CD19-depleted stem cell transplant. The clonotype originates from a girl aged 2-9 years with Fanconi anemia, due to receive a stem cell transplant. CDR3 sequence: CSVSGVGPYYNEQFF. The CDR3 DNA reads TGCAGCGTCTCGGGGGTTGGCCCCTACTACAATGAGCAGTTCTTC.